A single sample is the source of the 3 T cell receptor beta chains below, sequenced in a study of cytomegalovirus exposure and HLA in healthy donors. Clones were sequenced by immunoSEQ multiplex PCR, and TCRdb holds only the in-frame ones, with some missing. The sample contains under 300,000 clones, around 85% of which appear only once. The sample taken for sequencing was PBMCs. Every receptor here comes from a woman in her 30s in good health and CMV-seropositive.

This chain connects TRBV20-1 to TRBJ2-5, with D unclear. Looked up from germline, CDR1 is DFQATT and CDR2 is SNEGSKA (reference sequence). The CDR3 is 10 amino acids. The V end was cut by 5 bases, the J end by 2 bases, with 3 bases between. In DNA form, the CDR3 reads TGCAGTGCTCTACAAGAGACCCAGTACTTC. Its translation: CSALQETQYF.

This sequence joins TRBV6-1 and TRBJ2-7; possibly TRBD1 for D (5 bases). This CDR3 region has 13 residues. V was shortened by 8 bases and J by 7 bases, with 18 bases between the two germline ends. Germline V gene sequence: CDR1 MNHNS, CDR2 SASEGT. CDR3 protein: CASLQETPREQYF. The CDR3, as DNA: TGTGCCAGCTTACAGGAGACTCCTCGTGAGCAGTACTTC.

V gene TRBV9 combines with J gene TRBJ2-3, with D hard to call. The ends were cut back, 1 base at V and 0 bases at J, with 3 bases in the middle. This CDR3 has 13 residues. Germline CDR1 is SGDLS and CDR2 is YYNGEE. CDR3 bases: TGTGCCAGCAGCGTAACTAGCACAGATACGCAGTATTTT. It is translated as CASSVTSTDTQYF.